The sequence of this TCR beta chain was determined in a study of glioma-infiltrating T cells. TCR alpha and beta CDR3 regions were amplified from RNA using iRepertoire nested multiplex PCR. For one-step reverse transcription and amplification, 100-400 ng of tissue mRNA or PBMC total RNA was used. From the multiplex PCR reads, TCRdb called clonotypes with MiXCR, one entry per CDR3 protein. The table shows over 650 distinct CDR3 sequences, with about 15% occurring only once. The germline gives CDR1 LGHNA, CDR2 YNFKEQ. The length of the CDR3 is 16 residues. V was pared by 11 bases and J by 7 bases, with 13 bases of the junction left unmatched.

The receptor comes from a human donor with low-grade glioma or glioblastoma, undergoing nonglioma brain surgery, or in good health (not recorded which). The chain links TRBV4-2 to TRBJ2-1, with TRBD2 matching over 14 bases. Sequencing was done on a sample of glioma tissue, nonneoplastic brain tissue, or PBMCs (not recorded which). CDR3: CAGTPHGTSGSNEQFF. The CDR3 DNA sequence: TGTGCCGGCACCCCCCACGGGACTAGCGGGAGTAATGAGCAGTTCTTC.